One sample yielded the 9 T cell receptor beta chains listed below, sequenced in a study of blood T cells in healthy people across ages. Through a sample-barcoded 5' primer and a J-beta primer mix, a second PCR was run for roughly 6 to 12 cycles. TCRdb reprocessed the 5' RACE reads via MiXCR and lists one record per CDR3 protein. Among over a million distinct CDR3 sequences listed, over 35% were seen once. Sequenced input: blood. The origin of the receptors is a woman in her fifties or sixties in good health.

A remark on this clonotype: Mismatch with germline at one junction end may stem from a read error. This chain joins TRBV20-1 and TRBJ2-3; 9 positions agree with TRBD2. CDR1 DFQATT and CDR2 SNEGSKA come from the germline V gene (reference sequence). The CDR3 covers 16 residues. DNA for the CDR3: TGCAGTGCTAGAAGAGCTGCGGGAGGGCCTACAGATACGCGGTATTTT. Its translation: CSARRAAGGPTDTRYF.

The chain recombines TRBV6-1 with TRBJ1-1; 7 nucleotides match TRBD1. This CDR3 has 14 amino acids. Germline CDR1 is MNHNS and CDR2 is SASEGT. J gave up 5 bases and V 5 bases, and 8 bases lay outside the gene matches. The DNA for the CDR3 is TGTGCCAGCAGTACCAAGGCAGGGGGGACTGAAGCTTTCTTT. Translating gives CASSTKAGGTEAFF.

The chain has TRBV7-8 and TRBJ2-4; D is unresolved. TRBJ2-5 explains the end of the DNA better; the J call may be wrong. Per germline, CDR1 SGHVS and CDR2 FQNEAQ. This CDR3 contains 15 residues. DNA for the CDR3: TGTGCCAGCAGCTTAGCCGGGCCTCGCCAAGAGACCCAGTACTTC. Translating it yields CASSLAGPRQETQYF.

CDR3 amino acids: CAISEISGRYEQYF. DNA of the CDR3: TGTGCCATCAGTGAGATAAGCGGCAGGTACGAGCAGTACTTC. The chain carries TRBV10-3 and TRBJ2-7; possibly TRBD2 for D (5 bases). Germline V gene sequence: CDR1 ENHRY, CDR2 SYGVKD. The length of the CDR3 is 14 residues. Between the trimmed V and J ends, which lost 2 bases and 4 bases, there was a span of 12 bases.

V and J are TRBV20-1 and TRBJ2-7; D remains ambiguous. With 2 bases removed from V and 5 bases from J, the gap between germline ends came to 13 bases. Germline loops: CDR1 DFQATT, CDR2 SNEGSKA (reference sequence). CDR3 length: 13 amino acids. The CDR3 DNA sequence: TGCAGTGCTAGAAAGATGGGTATGAACGAGCAGTACTTC. Residues: CSARKMGMNEQYF.

In this sample, this clonotype turned up a few times. This rearrangement joins TRBV15 to TRBJ2-1; possibly TRBD1 for D (7 bases). V dropped 1 base and J dropped 4 bases, with 17 bases sitting between them. The CDR3 runs 17 residues. Looked up from germline, CDR1 is LNHNV and CDR2 is YYDKDF (reference sequence). The CDR3 protein is CATSRVPGGQTYNEQFF. The DNA of the CDR3 is TGTGCCACCAGCAGAGTACCCGGGGGACAGACTTACAATGAGCAGTTCTTC.

The rearrangement links TRBV5-1 to TRBJ2-5, with 7 bases identical to TRBD2. The germline V gene has CDR1 SGHRS and CDR2 YFSETQ. J lost 11 bases, V lost 4 bases, and 26 bases had no gene match. This CDR3 contains 18 residues. CDR3 DNA: TGCGCCAGCAGCCGCGGTACGGGGGAGGGTCGCTCAGGAGGTGAGCAGTACTTC. Encoded protein: CASSRGTGEGRSGGEQYF.

The chain has TRBV28 and TRBJ2-1, with D possibly matching TRBD2 (6 bases). Germline CDR1 reads MDHEN; CDR2 reads SYDVKM. The V end lost 5 bases, the J end lost 5 bases, and 25 bases lay between the germline ends. This CDR3 is 18 amino acids long. The CDR3 DNA reads as TGTGCCAGCAGTGGGAGACCCGGGAGAGGCCCCGCAAACAATGAGCAGTTCTTC. Translating gives CASSGRPGRGPANNEQFF.

The chain employs TRBV20-1 and TRBJ2-4, with TRBD2 matching 7 bases. The DNA matches TRBJ2-5 better at its end, which makes the J call doubtful. The CDR3 extends over 13 amino acids. Germline assignment: CDR1 DFQATT and CDR2 SNEGSKA (reference sequence). The CDR3 DNA is TGCAGTGCACGAATAGCGGGTAAAGAGACCCAGTACTTC. It codes for CSARIAGKETQYF.